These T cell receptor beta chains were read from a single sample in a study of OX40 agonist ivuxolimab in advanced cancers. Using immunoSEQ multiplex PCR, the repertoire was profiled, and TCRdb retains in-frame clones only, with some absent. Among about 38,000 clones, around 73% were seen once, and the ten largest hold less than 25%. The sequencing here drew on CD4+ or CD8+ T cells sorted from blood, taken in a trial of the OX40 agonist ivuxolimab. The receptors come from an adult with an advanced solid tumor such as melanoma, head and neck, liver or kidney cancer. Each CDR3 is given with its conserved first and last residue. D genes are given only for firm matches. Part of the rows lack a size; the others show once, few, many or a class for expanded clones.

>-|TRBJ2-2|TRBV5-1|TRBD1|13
CASSWTGPGELFF
TGCGCCAGCAGCTGGACAGGGCCCGGGGAGCTGTTTTTT
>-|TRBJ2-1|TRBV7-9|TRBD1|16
CASSHLPGQGFDEQFF
TGTGCCAGCAGCCATCTCCCGGGACAGGGGTTCGATGAGCAGTTCTTC
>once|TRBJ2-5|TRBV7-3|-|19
CASSFPVRFSARNQETQYF
TGTGCCAGCAGCTTCCCGGTGCGGTTTAGCGCCAGGAATCAAGAGACCCAGTACTTC
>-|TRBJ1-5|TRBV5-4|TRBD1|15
CASSLGQGGNQPQHF
TGTGCCAGCAGCTTAGGACAGGGTGGCAATCAGCCCCAGCATTTT
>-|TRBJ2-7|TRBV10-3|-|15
CAISESLGTIYEQYF
TGTGCCATCAGTGAGTCGCTAGGGACCATCTACGAGCAGTACTTC
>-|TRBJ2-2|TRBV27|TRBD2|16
CASSLSGLANTGELFF
TGTGCCAGCAGTTTATCGGGACTAGCGAACACCGGGGAGCTGTTTTTT
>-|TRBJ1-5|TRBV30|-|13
CAWSAGGNQPQHF
TGTGCCTGGAGCGCCGGGGGCAATCAGCCCCAGCATTTT
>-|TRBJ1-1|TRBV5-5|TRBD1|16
CASSSQGARTDTEAFF
TGTGCCAGCAGCTCCCAGGGGGCTAGAACGGACACTGAAGCTTTCTTT
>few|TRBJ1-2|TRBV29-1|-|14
CSVEDLGSVDGYTF
TGCAGCGTTGAAGATCTAGGGTCGGTGGATGGCTACACCTTC
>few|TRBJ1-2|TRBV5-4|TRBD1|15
CASSLEGGGYYGYTF
TGTGCCAGCAGCTTGGAGGGAGGGGGCTACTATGGCTACACCTTC
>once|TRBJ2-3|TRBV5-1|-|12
CASSLQQDTQYF
TGCGCCAGCAGCTTACAGCAAGATACGCAGTATTTT
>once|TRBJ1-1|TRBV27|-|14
CASSLLGLNTEAFF
TGTGCCAGCAGTTTACTGGGATTGAACACTGAAGCTTTCTTT
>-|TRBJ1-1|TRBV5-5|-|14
CASSLGRANTEAFF
TGTGCCAGCAGCTTAGGCAGGGCCAACACTGAAGCTTTCTTT
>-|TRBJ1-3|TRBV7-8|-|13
CASSLVSGNTIYF
TGTGCCAGCAGCTTAGTGTCGGGAAACACCATATATTTT
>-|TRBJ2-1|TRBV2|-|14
CASRLEGMYNEQFF
TGTGCCAGCAGATTAGAGGGGATGTACAATGAGCAGTTCTTC
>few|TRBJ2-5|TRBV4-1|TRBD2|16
CASSQRLAGPQETQYF
TGCGCCAGCAGCCAAAGACTAGCGGGGCCCCAAGAGACCCAGTACTTC
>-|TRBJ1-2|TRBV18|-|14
CASSPPVLDYGYTF
TGTGCCAGCTCACCACCTGTACTCGACTATGGCTACACCTTC
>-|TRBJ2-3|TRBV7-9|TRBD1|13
CASRTQGADTQYF
TGTGCCAGCAGGACTCAGGGGGCAGATACGCAGTATTTT
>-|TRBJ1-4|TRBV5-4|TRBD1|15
CASSYWDRTNEKLFF
TGTGCCAGCAGCTACTGGGACAGAACTAATGAAAAACTGTTTTTT
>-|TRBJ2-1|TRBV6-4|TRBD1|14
CASRPGNRGREQFF
TGTGCCAGCAGGCCGGGGAACAGGGGTCGGGAGCAGTTCTTC
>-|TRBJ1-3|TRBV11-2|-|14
CASSFEFSGNTIYF
TGTGCCAGCAGCTTTGAATTCTCTGGAAACACCATATATTTT
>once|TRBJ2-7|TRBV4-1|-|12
CASSQGGLEQYF
TGCGCCAGCAGCCAAGGAGGGCTCGAGCAGTACTTC
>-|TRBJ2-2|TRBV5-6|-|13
CASSSGNTGELFF
TGTGCCAGCAGCTCGGGGAACACCGGGGAGCTGTTTTTT
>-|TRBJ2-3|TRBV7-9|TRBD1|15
CASAVQGGGTDTQYF
TGTGCCAGCGCCGTTCAAGGGGGCGGCACAGATACGCAGTATTTT
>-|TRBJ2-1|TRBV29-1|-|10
CSVARREQFF
TGCAGCGTCGCGCGCCGGGAGCAGTTCTTC
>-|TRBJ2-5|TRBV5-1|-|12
CASRGPQETQYF
TGCGCCAGCCGGGGGCCCCAAGAGACCCAGTACTTC
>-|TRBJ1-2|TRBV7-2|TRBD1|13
CASSLGDRYGYTF
TGTGCCAGCAGCTTAGGGGACAGATATGGCTACACCTTC
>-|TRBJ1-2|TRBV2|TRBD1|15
CASSETGGNPNGYTF
TGTGCCAGCAGTGAGACAGGGGGCAACCCCAATGGCTACACCTTC
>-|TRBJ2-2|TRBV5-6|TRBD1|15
CASRTPGQGAGELFF
TGTGCCAGCAGGACCCCGGGACAGGGGGCCGGGGAGCTGTTTTTT
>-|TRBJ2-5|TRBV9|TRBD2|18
CASSVAPTSGGGQETQYF
TGTGCCAGCAGCGTAGCCCCGACTAGCGGGGGAGGGCAAGAGACCCAGTACTTC
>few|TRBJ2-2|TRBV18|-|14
CASSPPVHTGELFF
TGTGCCAGCTCCCCCCCGGTTCACACCGGGGAGCTGTTTTTT
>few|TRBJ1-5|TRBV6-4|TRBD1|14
CAKVTGVDNQPQHF
TGTGCCAAAGTAACAGGGGTGGACAATCAGCCCCAGCATTTT
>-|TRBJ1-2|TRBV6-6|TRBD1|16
CASSAGQPGLSDGYTF
TGTGCCAGCAGTGCGGGACAGCCTGGCCTTTCCGATGGCTACACCTTC
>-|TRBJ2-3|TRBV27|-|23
CASRPQPFFGGAGSLPDTDTQYF
TGTGCCAGCAGGCCCCAACCTTTTTTTGGGGGAGCGGGCTCCTTGCCGGACACAGATACGCAGTATTTT
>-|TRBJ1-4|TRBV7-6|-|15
CASSLETATNEKLFF
TGTGCCAGCAGCTTAGAGACAGCAACTAATGAAAAACTGTTTTTT
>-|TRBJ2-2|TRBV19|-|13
CASSIMDTGELFF
TGTGCCAGTAGTATAATGGACACCGGGGAGCTGTTTTTT
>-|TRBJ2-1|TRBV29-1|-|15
CSVEGGALKANEQFF
TGCAGCGTTGAAGGTGGGGCACTCAAGGCCAATGAGCAGTTCTTC
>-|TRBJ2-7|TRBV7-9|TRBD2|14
CASSLGGTMNEQYF
TGTGCCAGCAGCCTCGGGGGGACGATGAACGAGCAGTACTTC
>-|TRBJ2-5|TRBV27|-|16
CASSLFGTMGQETQYF
TGTGCCAGCAGTCTCTTCGGGACAATGGGCCAAGAGACCCAGTACTTC
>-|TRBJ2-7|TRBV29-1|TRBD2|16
CSVEWASGGKAYEQYF
TGCAGCGTTGAATGGGCTAGCGGGGGCAAGGCGTACGAGCAGTACTTC
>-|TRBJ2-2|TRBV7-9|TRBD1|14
CASSLGTGPGELFF
TGTGCCAGCAGCTTAGGGACAGGGCCCGGGGAGCTGTTTTTT
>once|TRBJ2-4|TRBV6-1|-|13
CASSEGWVNIQYF
TGTGCCAGCAGTGAAGGCTGGGTAAACATTCAGTACTTC
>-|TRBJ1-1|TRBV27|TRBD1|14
CATYVGTGHTEAFF
TGTGCCACCTACGTCGGGACAGGGCACACTGAAGCTTTCTTT
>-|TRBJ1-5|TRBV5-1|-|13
CASSLMDGGSQHF
TGCGCCAGCAGCTTGATGGACGGTGGATCCCAGCATTTT